Listed below are T cell receptor beta chains from one sample, sequenced in a study of T cell clones after liver transplantation. The table came from immunoSEQ multiplex PCR; TCRdb's copy has only in-frame clones and leaves some out. The repertoire holds around 60,000 clones, with about 64% as singletons. The starting material was CD4+ T cells from blood, obtained before liver transplant. Receptors were obtained from a human donor who received a liver transplant. The CDR3 runs from the conserved cysteine through the conserved F or W. A D gene is named only where the DNA matches it firmly.

J	D	V	CDR3
TRBJ2-7	-	TRBV18	CASSPSQGRSYEQYF
TRBJ2-7	TRBD2	TRBV28	CASRLSGGAGEQYF
TRBJ2-5	TRBD1	TRBV5-4	CASSLQGAQETQYF
TRBJ2-1	-	TRBV10-1	CASSESIQGITFF
TRBJ2-7	TRBD1	TRBV15	CATSTSTGAGSYEQYF
TRBJ2-5	TRBD1	TRBV29-1	CSVSQGAAIKTQYF
TRBJ1-2	TRBD1	TRBV6-5	CASSYSGTGGARGYTF
TRBJ2-5	TRBD1	TRBV5-8	CASSLGSGTEETQYF
TRBJ1-1	-	TRBV29-1	CSVDLRGNTEAFF
TRBJ1-6	-	TRBV18	CASSADNSPLHF